Following are 22 T cell receptor beta chains from one sample sequenced in a study of control samples from healthy donors and cancer patients. Method: immunoSEQ multiplex PCR; TCRdb's copy keeps in-frame clones and lacks some. Among about 130,000 clones listed, 85% to 95% were seen once. Material: PBMCs. The source of these receptors is a man aged 45 to 65 with head and neck cancer.

The DNA of the CDR3 is TGTGCCAGCAGCTCGGAGGGGGGTATAGCGGGGCGAGGGACCCAGTACTTC. Its protein product is CASSSEGGIAGRGTQYF. J is TRBJ2-5 and V is TRBV11-2; 8 nucleotides match TRBD2. J gave up 7 bases and V 4 bases, and 17 bases lay outside the gene matches. The CDR3 length is 17 residues. Germline CDR1 SGHAT, CDR2 FQNNGV.

The CDR3 DNA sequence: TGTGCCAGCAGCAGATCCACCGGCCCCTCTGGAAACACCATATATTTT. It translates to CASSRSTGPSGNTIYF. The rearrangement joins TRBV7-9 to TRBJ1-3, with no clear D. The V gene's germline CDR1 is SEHNR and CDR2 FQNEAQ (reference sequence). Trimming shortened V by 5 bases and J by 0 bases, and 14 bases separated the two germline ends. The CDR3 runs 16 residues.

The chain links TRBV7-7 to TRBJ2-3; tentative D call: TRBD2 (6 bases). The V gene's germline CDR1 is SSHAT and CDR2 FNYEAQ (reference sequence). Trimming cost V 1 base and J 2 bases, with 16 bases left between them. The CDR3 length is 17 residues. The CDR3 here is CASSLERRSGITDTQYF. The CDR3 DNA sequence: TGTGCCAGCAGCTTAGAGAGGCGTAGCGGTATCACAGATACGCAGTATTTT.

V usage is TRBV7-2 and J usage is TRBJ1-1, with unresolved D. V was trimmed by 1 base and J by 1 base, leaving 13 bases between them. Germline CDR1 is SGHTA and CDR2 is FQGNSA. There are 16 residues in the CDR3. This CDR3 reads CASSLESVRRNTEAFF. The CDR3 DNA is TGTGCCAGCAGCTTAGAAAGCGTAAGAAGGAACACTGAAGCTTTCTTT.

The genes are TRBV18 and TRBJ1-1, with D unclear. CDR3 length: 13 residues. V lost 2 bases, J lost 1 base, and 5 bases lay in between. CDR1 is KGHSH, CDR2 LQKENI, per germline. CDR3 residues: CASSPSQNTEAFF. In DNA form, the CDR3 reads TGTGCCAGCTCACCAAGCCAGAACACTGAAGCTTTCTTT.

The chain combines TRBV9 with TRBJ2-7; TRBD1 aligns across 7 bases. The CDR3 length is 12 residues. Germline V gives CDR1 SGDLS, CDR2 YYNGEE. V dropped 3 bases and J dropped 6; count of bases not matched to a gene: 3. The CDR3 spells CASSATGAEQYF. The CDR3 bases are TGTGCCAGCAGCGCTACAGGGGCCGAGCAGTACTTC.

This chain joins TRBV11-2 and TRBJ1-2, with D perhaps TRBD1 (6 bases). Germline V gene sequence: CDR1 SGHAT, CDR2 FQNNGV. CDR3 length: 14 amino acids. The V end lost 6 bases, the J end lost 4 bases, and 15 bases lay between the germline ends. The chain's CDR3 is CASRGGGWPYGYTF. CDR3 bases: TGTGCCAGCAGAGGGGGGGGGTGGCCCTATGGCTACACCTTC. Supplemented by reference TRBV11-2 and TRBJ1-2, the full variable domain reads EAGVAQSPRYKIIEKRQSVAFWCNPISGHATLYWYQQILGQGPKLLIQFQNNGVVDDSQLPKDRFSAERLKGVDSTLKIQPAKLEDSAVYLCASRGGGWPYGYTFGSGTRLTVV.

There are a few counts of this clone. This specimen includes other DNA sequences encoding the same CDR3. The chain has TRBV3-1 (or the pseudogene TRBV3-2) and TRBJ2-2; 8 bases are a match to TRBD2. CDR3 length: 14 residues. J was trimmed by 4 bases and V by 3 bases; bases with no gene match: 1. The V gene's germline CDR1 is LGHDT and CDR2 YNNKEL (reference sequence). CDR3 nucleotide sequence: TGTGCCAGCAGCCAGAGCGGGGGCACCGGGGAGCTGTTTTTT. It is translated as CASSQSGGTGELFF.

The chain has TRBV18 and TRBJ1-2; 9 bases map to TRBD1. The germline V gene has CDR1 KGHSH and CDR2 LQKENI. J was trimmed by 6 bases and V by 1 base; bases with no gene match: 6. CDR3 length: 15 amino acids. CDR3 sequence (DNA): TGTGCCAGCTCACCACGGGGGACAGGGCTACATGGCTACACCTTC. It specifies CASSPRGTGLHGYTF.

The rearrangement links TRBV30 to TRBJ1-2, with TRBD1 matching 7 bases. V was clipped by 3 bases and J by 5 bases; unmatched bases: 12. The germline CDR1 and CDR2 sequences are GTSNPN and SVGIG (reference sequence). The CDR3 sequence is 15 residues long. In DNA, the CDR3 is TGTGCCTGGAGCTCAGGGACAGACGATCCGTATGGCTACACCTTC. It is translated as CAWSSGTDDPYGYTF. The complete variable domain, with remaining parts taken from reference TRBV30 and TRBJ1-2, reads SQTIHQWPATLVQPVGSPLSLECTVEGTSNPNLYWYRQAAGRGLQLLFYSVGIGQISSEVPQNLSASRPQDRQFILSSKKLLLSDSGFYLCAWSSGTDDPYGYTFGSGTRLTVV.

The V call is TRBV28, the J call TRBJ2-5; unclear D gene. V was shortened by 1 base and J by 13 bases, with 10 bases between the two germline ends. Germline V gives CDR1 MDHEN, CDR2 SYDVKM. This CDR3 contains 11 residues. The CDR3 sequence is CASSLSARVYF. The CDR3 nucleotides read TGTGCCAGCAGTTTATCGGCTAGAGTGTACTTC.

The chain couples TRBV10-2 to TRBJ2-2; D uncertain. V gave up 3 bases and J gave up 2 bases, with 7 bases separating them. The CDR3 is made up of 14 amino acids. The germline gives CDR1 WSHSY, CDR2 SAAADI. In DNA, the CDR3 is TGCGCCAGCAGTGAAGGCATCAACACCGGGGAGCTGTTTTTT. Translation: CASSEGINTGELFF.

The genes are TRBV24-1 and TRBJ2-2, with 13 nucleotides matching TRBD2. Trimming at V came to 4 bases and at J to 7 bases, leaving 11 bases not matched to a gene. The CDR3 contains 18 residues. CDR1 and CDR2 (germline): KGHDR, SFDVKD. The CDR3 sequence is CATSDSSTSGGQNGELFF. The CDR3 bases are TGTGCCACCAGTGACTCCTCGACTAGCGGGGGGCAGAACGGGGAGCTGTTTTTT.

The chain couples TRBV18 to TRBJ2-3; D might be TRBD1 or TRBD2, each matching 5 bases. V was cut by 8 bases and J by 2 bases, with 14 bases left in between. The CDR3 loop spans 14 amino acids. The germline CDR1 and CDR2 sequences are KGHSH and LQKENI. The CDR3 reads CASLGRRNTDTQYF. As DNA, the CDR3 is TGTGCCAGCCTGGGACGGAGGAACACAGATACGCAGTATTTT.

The gene calls are TRBV5-1 and TRBJ2-1, with D possibly matching TRBD2 (6 bases). This CDR3 region has 14 residues. The V end was cut by 0 bases, the J end by 9 bases, with 13 bases between. Germline V gene sequence: CDR1 SGHRS, CDR2 YFSETQ. The CDR3 sequence is CASSLARGGSEQFF. CDR3 nucleotide sequence: TGCGCCAGCAGCTTGGCTCGTGGGGGGAGTGAGCAGTTCTTC.

The rearrangement links TRBV5-1 to TRBJ2-3; TRBD2 aligns across 8 bases. The CDR3 consists of 16 residues. The germline gives CDR1 SGHRS, CDR2 YFSETQ. Unmatched junction bases numbered 8, after V lost 2 bases and J lost 3 bases. The CDR3 region is CASSLDGGEWTDTQYF. In nucleotides, the CDR3 is TGCGCCAGCAGCTTAGACGGGGGGGAATGGACAGATACGCAGTATTTT. Using reference TRBV5-1 and TRBJ2-3 for the parts outside the CDR3, the full variable domain is KAGVTQTPRYLIKTRGQQVTLSCSPISGHRSVSWYQQTPGQGLQFLFEYFSETQRNKGNFPGRFSGRQFSNSRSEMNVSTLELGDSALYLCASSLDGGEWTDTQYFGPGTRLTVL.

This clone has a single count. The chain couples TRBV7-2 to TRBJ2-7; possible D gene TRBD2, 6 bases. The CDR3 length is 18 residues. V was pared by 2 bases and J by 2 bases, with 22 bases between. Looked up from germline, CDR1 is SGHTA and CDR2 is FQGNSA. The CDR3: CASSLRGRTRGEPYEQYF. As DNA, the CDR3 is TGTGCCAGCAGCTTAAGAGGGCGGACGCGGGGCGAACCCTACGAGCAGTACTTC.

In its sample, this clone was seen once. Compared with germline, one end of the junction differs, possibly owing to a read error. The V gene is TRBV5-4, the J gene TRBJ1-6, with 7 positions matching TRBD1. This CDR3 spans 12 amino acids. Germline CDR1 and CDR2: SGHNT and YYREEE (reference sequence). This CDR3 reads CASSLGQGLQSF. CDR3 in DNA: TGTGCCAGCAGCTTGGGACAGGGCTTACAAAGCTTT.

With respect to this clone: At one of its ends the junction is not consistent with the germline gene, which may arise from a read error. The chain employs TRBV13 and TRBJ2-1, with 11 bases matching TRBD2. In germline, CDR1 is PRHDT, CDR2 FYEKMQ (reference sequence). The CDR3 length is 16 residues. CDR3 loop: CVSSVLLAGVGYEQFF. CDR3 nucleotides: TGTGTCAGCAGCGTCCTACTAGCGGGGGTGGGCTATGAGCAGTTCTTC.

The chain is built from TRBV20-1 and TRBJ1-1; D unclear. Trimming removed 6 bases from V and 5 bases from J, with 7 bases in between. CDR3 length: 10 residues. The germline gives CDR1 DFQATT, CDR2 SNEGSKA (reference sequence). For the CDR3, the DNA is TGCAGTGCGCTCTGGACTGAAGCTTTCTTT. It yields the protein CSALWTEAFF.

As concerns this clone: The junction and the germline gene differ at one end; a read error may be behind it. The chain combines TRBV6-2 or TRBV6-3 with TRBJ2-5, with 7 positions matching TRBD2. Germline-derived CDR1 and CDR2 are MNHEY and SVGEGT. The CDR3 is 16 amino acids. CDR3 in amino acids: CASGYTRDYQQETQYF. The DNA for the CDR3 is TGTGCCAGCGGTTACACCCGGGACTATCAGCAAGAGACCCAGTACTTC.

CDR3 in amino acids: CAWSPVGGMNSPLHF. CDR3 nucleotide sequence: TGTGCCTGGAGTCCTGTAGGGGGTATGAATTCACCCCTCCACTTT. V usage is TRBV30 and J usage is TRBJ1-6; perhaps TRBD1 as D (6 bases). The CDR3 spans 15 residues. Germline assignment: CDR1 GTSNPN and CDR2 SVGIG (reference sequence). V lost 2 bases to trimming and J lost 7 bases, with 15 bases between them.